This is a list of T cell receptor beta chains from one sample in a study of blood T cell repertoires in COVID-19. The assay was immunoSEQ multiplex PCR, and TCRdb's table has in-frame clones only and misses some. The sample contains around 300,000 clones, roughly 88% of which appear only once. Sequencing was done on a sample of PBMCs or T cells enriched from blood (not recorded which). These TCRs come from a man aged 25 to 40 who had recovered from COVID-19. Each CDR3 is given with its conserved first and last residue. A D gene is named only where the DNA matches it firmly. Expanded clones get a size class; other rows say once, few or many, or leave the size out.

>.|TRBJ2-1|few|TRBV2
CASSESRYNEQFF
TGTGCCAGCAGTGAAAGTAGATACAATGAGCAGTTCTTC
>TRBD2|TRBJ2-5|.|TRBV5-6
CASSLEGTSEETQYF
TGTGCCAGCAGCTTGGAGGGGACTAGCGAAGAGACCCAGTACTTC
>TRBD1|TRBJ1-1|few|TRBV27
CASSTRTGRTEAFF
TGTGCCAGCAGTACGCGGACAGGGCGAACTGAAGCTTTCTTT
>.|TRBJ1-2|.|TRBV19
CASSIVAGAKDGYTF
TGTGCCAGTAGTATCGTCGCAGGGGCTAAGGATGGCTACACCTTC
>.|TRBJ1-1|.|TRBV10-1
CASSESTTPVIAEAFF
TGCGCCAGCAGTGAGTCGACGACTCCCGTAATAGCTGAAGCTTTCTTT
>.|TRBJ2-7|.|TRBV20-1
CSAPGQIEQYF
TGCAGTGCCCCCGGACAGATCGAGCAGTACTTC
>TRBD1|TRBJ1-2|.|TRBV6-5
CASSPGTGSIYGYTF
TGTGCCAGCAGCCCCGGGACAGGGTCTATCTATGGCTACACCTTC
>TRBD1|TRBJ2-7|.|TRBV6-5
CASGTTGDVSYEQYF
TGTGCCAGCGGAACCACAGGGGACGTTTCCTACGAGCAGTACTTC
>TRBD1|TRBJ1-2|.|TRBV5-4
CASSLDRGGYGYTF
TGTGCCAGCAGCTTAGACAGGGGTGGCTATGGCTACACCTTC
>TRBD1|TRBJ1-1|.|TRBV10-3
CAISENRGLSTEAFF
TGTGCCATCAGTGAAAACAGGGGGCTTAGCACTGAAGCTTTCTTT
>.|TRBJ2-3|.|TRBV18
CASSPEGDTQYF
TGTGCCAGCTCACCAGAGGGAGATACGCAGTATTTT
>TRBD1|TRBJ1-1|.|TRBV2
CASRSAYGTGGEAFF
TGTGCCAGCAGGTCAGCTTACGGGACAGGGGGTGAAGCTTTCTTT
>.|TRBJ2-2|once|TRBV30
CAWSVSVTNTGELFF
TGTGCCTGGAGTGTATCTGTAACTAACACCGGGGAGCTGTTTTTT
>.|TRBJ1-4|once|TRBV6-5
CATNEGGTGEKLFF
TGTGCCACCAACGAGGGGGGGACGGGAGAAAAACTGTTTTTT
>TRBD1|TRBJ1-5|.|TRBV19
CASSMATGRNQPQHF
TGTGCCAGTAGTATGGCGACAGGGAGAAATCAGCCCCAGCATTTT
>.|TRBJ2-1|.|TRBV6-5
CASSYSRTQGEQFF
TGTGCCAGCAGTTACTCGAGAACGCAGGGTGAGCAGTTCTTC
>TRBD1|TRBJ1-5|.|TRBV5-6
CASNIYRGEGWQFQHF
TGTGCCAGCAACATTTACAGGGGAGAAGGGTGGCAGTTCCAGCATTTT
>TRBD2|TRBJ2-5|.|TRBV5-6
CASSREGTQYF
TGTGCCAGCAGCCGGGAGGGGACCCAGTACTTC
>.|TRBJ1-4|.|TRBV5-6
CASSLRNGGEKLFF
TGTGCCAGCAGCTTGAGGAACGGAGGGGAAAAACTGTTTTTT
>.|TRBJ2-3|.|TRBV27
CASSLGVWGDSRTDTQYF
TGTGCCAGCAGTTTAGGGGTGTGGGGGGACAGTCGCACAGATACGCAGTATTTT
>.|TRBJ1-4|.|TRBV11-2
CASSLGGLSNEKLFF
TGTGCCAGCAGCTTAGGCGGACTGAGTAATGAAAAACTGTTTTTT
>.|TRBJ1-2|.|TRBV6-5
CASSFVDTLPDGYTF
TGTGCCAGCAGTTTCGTGGACACGCTACCCGATGGCTACACCTTC
>TRBD1|TRBJ1-3|few|TRBV5-1
CASSSGDRSSGNTIYF
TGCGCCAGCAGCTCGGGGGACAGGAGCTCTGGAAACACCATATATTTT
>.|TRBJ2-7|.|TRBV6-5
CASRTDGGGGQYF
TGTGCCAGCCGGACAGACGGAGGCGGAGGGCAGTACTTC
>TRBD2|TRBJ2-4|.|TRBV7-2
CASSLGGGAFKNIQYF
TGTGCCAGCAGCTTAGGCGGGGGGGCCTTCAAAAACATTCAGTACTTC
>.|TRBJ1-3|.|TRBV7-8
CASSLEDSRNTIYF
TGTGCCAGCAGCTTAGAGGACAGCCGGAACACCATATATTTT
>TRBD1|TRBJ1-1|few|TRBV19
CASSIRAGGTEAFF
TGTGCCAGTAGTATTAGGGCAGGGGGTACTGAAGCTTTCTTT
>TRBD1|TRBJ1-6|.|TRBV30
CAWSLGQSSYNSPLHF
TGTGCCTGGAGCCTGGGACAGAGCTCCTATAATTCACCCCTCCACTTT
>.|TRBJ2-3|.|TRBV18
CASSPRTATDTQYF
TGTGCCAGCTCACCGAGGACAGCTACAGATACGCAGTATTTT
>TRBD2|TRBJ2-1|.|TRBV11-3
CASSLASGGYNEQFF
TGTGCCAGCAGCTTAGCTAGCGGGGGGTACAATGAGCAGTTCTTC
>.|TRBJ2-1|.|TRBV4-2
CASSQLLDNEQFF
TGTGCCAGCAGCCAGCTACTAGACAATGAGCAGTTCTTC
>TRBD1|TRBJ1-4|.|TRBV25-1
CASSRDSREKLFF
TGTGCCAGCAGTCGGGACAGCCGAGAAAAACTGTTTTTT
>TRBD1|TRBJ2-7|.|TRBV7-9
CASSLRQGGYEQYF
TGTGCCAGCAGCCTACGACAGGGCGGGTACGAGCAGTACTTC
>.|TRBJ2-7|.|TRBV2
CASSLAGSYEQYF
TGTGCCAGCAGCCTTGCGGGGAGCTACGAGCAGTACTTC
>.|TRBJ2-7|few|TRBV6-5
CASSRTVSYEQYF
TGTGCCAGCAGCAGGACAGTATCCTACGAGCAGTACTTC
>.|TRBJ1-2|.|TRBV5-1
CASSLTRVNYGYTF
TGCGCCAGCAGCTTGACCAGGGTTAACTATGGCTACACCTTC